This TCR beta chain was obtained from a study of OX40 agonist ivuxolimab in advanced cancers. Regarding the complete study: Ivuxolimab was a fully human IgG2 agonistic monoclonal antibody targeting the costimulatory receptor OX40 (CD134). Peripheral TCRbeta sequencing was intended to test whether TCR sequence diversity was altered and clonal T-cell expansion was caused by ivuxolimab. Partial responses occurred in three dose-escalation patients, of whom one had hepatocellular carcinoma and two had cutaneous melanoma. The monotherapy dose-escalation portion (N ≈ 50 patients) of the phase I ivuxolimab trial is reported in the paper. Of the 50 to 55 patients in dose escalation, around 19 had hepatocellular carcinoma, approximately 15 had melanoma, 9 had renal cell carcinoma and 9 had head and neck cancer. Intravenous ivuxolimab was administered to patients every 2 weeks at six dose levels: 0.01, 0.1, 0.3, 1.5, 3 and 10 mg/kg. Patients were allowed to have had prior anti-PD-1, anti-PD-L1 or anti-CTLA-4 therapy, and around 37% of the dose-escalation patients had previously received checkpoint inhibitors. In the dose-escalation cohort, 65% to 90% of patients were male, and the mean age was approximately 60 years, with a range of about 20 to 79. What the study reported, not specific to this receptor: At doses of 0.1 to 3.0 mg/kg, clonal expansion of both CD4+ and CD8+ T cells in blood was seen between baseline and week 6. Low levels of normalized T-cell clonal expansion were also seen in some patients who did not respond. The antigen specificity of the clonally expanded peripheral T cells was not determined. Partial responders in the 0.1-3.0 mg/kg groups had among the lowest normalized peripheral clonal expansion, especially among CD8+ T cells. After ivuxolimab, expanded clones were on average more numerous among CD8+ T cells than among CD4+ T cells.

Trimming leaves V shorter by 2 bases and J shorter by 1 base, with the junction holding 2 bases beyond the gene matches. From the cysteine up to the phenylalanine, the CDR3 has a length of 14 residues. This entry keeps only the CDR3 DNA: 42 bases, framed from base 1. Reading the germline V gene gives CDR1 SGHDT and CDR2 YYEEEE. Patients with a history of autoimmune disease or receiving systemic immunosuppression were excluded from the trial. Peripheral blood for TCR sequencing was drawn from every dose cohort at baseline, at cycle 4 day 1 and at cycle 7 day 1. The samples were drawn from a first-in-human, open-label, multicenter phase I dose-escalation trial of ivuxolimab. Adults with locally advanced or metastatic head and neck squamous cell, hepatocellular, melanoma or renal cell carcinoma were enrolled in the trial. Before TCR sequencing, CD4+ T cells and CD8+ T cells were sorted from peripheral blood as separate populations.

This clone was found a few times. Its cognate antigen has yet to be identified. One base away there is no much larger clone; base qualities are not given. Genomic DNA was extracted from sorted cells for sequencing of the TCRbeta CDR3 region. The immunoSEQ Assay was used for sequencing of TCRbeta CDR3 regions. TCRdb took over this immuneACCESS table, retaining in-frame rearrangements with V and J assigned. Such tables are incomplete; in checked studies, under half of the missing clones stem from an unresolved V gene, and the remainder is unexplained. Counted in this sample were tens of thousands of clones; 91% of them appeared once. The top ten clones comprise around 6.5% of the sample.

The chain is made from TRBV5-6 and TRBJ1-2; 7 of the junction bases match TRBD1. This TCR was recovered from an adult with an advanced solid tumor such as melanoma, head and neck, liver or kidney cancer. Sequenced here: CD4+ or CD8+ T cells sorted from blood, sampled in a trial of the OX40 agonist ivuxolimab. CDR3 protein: CASSLRGLNYGYTF. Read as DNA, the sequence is TGTGCCAGCAGCTTAAGGGGGCTTAACTATGGCTACACCTTC.